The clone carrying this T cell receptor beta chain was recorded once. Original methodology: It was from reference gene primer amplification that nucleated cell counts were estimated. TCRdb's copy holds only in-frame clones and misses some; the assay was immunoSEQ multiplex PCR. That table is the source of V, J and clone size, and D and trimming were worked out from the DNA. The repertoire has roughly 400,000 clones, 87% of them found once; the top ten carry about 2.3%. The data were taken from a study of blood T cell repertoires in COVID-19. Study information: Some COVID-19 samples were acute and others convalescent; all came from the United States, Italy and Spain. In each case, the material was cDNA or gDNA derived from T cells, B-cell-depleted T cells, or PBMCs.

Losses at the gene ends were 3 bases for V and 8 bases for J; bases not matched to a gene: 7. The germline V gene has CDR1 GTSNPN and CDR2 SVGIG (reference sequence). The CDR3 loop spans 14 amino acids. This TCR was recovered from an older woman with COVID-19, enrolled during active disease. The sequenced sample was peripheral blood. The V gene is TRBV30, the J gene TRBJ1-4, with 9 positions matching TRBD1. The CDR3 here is CAWRRDRGNEKLFF. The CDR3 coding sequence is TGTGCCTGGAGGAGAGACAGGGGGAACGAAAAACTGTTTTTT.